One sample yielded the 11 T cell receptor beta chains listed below, sequenced in a study of blood T cell repertoires in COVID-19. The assay was immunoSEQ multiplex PCR, and TCRdb's table has in-frame clones only and misses some. The top ten hold about 7% of the sample, which has 91,000 or so clones, roughly four fifths seen once. The sequenced material came from peripheral blood. The receptors originated from a man in his fifties with active or convalescent COVID-19.

This chain links TRBV29-1 with TRBJ2-1; a weak D match, TRBD2 (5 bases). The germline CDR1 and CDR2 sequences are SQVTM and ANQGSEA. The ends were cut back, 3 bases at V and 0 bases at J, with 9 bases in the middle. This CDR3 has 14 amino acids. Here the CDR3 DNA reads TGCAGCGTTGAGGAGGAGGTCTCCTACAATGAGCAGTTCTTC. Its protein product is CSVEEEVSYNEQFF.

The chain joins TRBV3-1 (or the pseudogene TRBV3-2) to TRBJ1-1; TRBD1 agrees at 9 bases. This CDR3 has 13 amino acids. J lost 6 bases, V lost 4 bases, and 3 bases had no gene match. Germline V gene lookup returns CDR1 LGHDT and CDR2 YNNKEL (reference sequence). The CDR3 sequence is CASSLRTGAEAFF. For the CDR3, the DNA is TGTGCCAGCAGCCTTCGGACAGGGGCTGAAGCTTTCTTT.

The gene calls are TRBV19 and TRBJ2-2; 9 nucleotides match TRBD1. Germline V gene lookup returns CDR1 LNHDA and CDR2 SQIVND (reference sequence). This CDR3 has 16 amino acids. Trimming took 5 bases from V and 5 from J; bases not matched to a gene: 9. CDR3 residues: CASSLVGQGKTGELFF. Here the CDR3 DNA reads TGTGCCAGTAGTCTGGTGGGACAGGGAAAAACCGGGGAGCTGTTTTTT.

The V and J genes are TRBV28 and TRBJ2-3; 9 bases are a match to TRBD2. The CDR3 is made up of 15 amino acids. V lost 5 bases to trimming and J lost 0 bases; unmatched junction nucleotides: 3. Germline V CDR1 and CDR2: MDHEN, SYDVKM. The CDR3 sequence is CASSGTSPSTDTQYF. The CDR3 DNA reads TGTGCCAGCAGTGGGACTAGCCCTAGCACAGATACGCAGTATTTT.

This chain joins TRBV5-6 and TRBJ2-7; a weak D match, TRBD1 (6 bases). The CDR3 has 15 residues. Trimming removed 4 bases from V and 4 bases from J, with 18 bases in between. Per germline, CDR1 SGHDT and CDR2 YYEEEE. CDR3 residues: CASSAGTPTPYEQYF. CDR3 nucleotides: TGTGCCAGCAGCGCAGGGACACCTACACCTTACGAGCAGTACTTC.

V usage is TRBV15 and J usage is TRBJ2-5; 7 bases line up with TRBD1. This CDR3 region has 17 residues. Germline lookup yields CDR1 LNHNV and CDR2 YYDKDF (reference sequence). The V gene end was trimmed by 1 base and the J gene end by 2 bases; junction bases not matched to a gene: 10. CDR3 protein: CATSRARDSQAQETQYF. In DNA form, the CDR3 reads TGTGCCACCAGCAGAGCCCGGGACAGCCAAGCGCAAGAGACCCAGTACTTC.

In nucleotides, the CDR3 is TGTGCCACCAGCAGAGATAGACAGGGGTTTTCACCCCTCCACTTT. It yields the protein CATSRDRQGFSPLHF. J is TRBJ1-6 and V is TRBV15; 8 bases fit TRBD1. Germline CDR1 and CDR2: LNHNV and YYDKDF (reference sequence). The CDR3 is made up of 15 amino acids. Trimming at V came to 0 bases and at J to 9 bases, leaving 4 bases not matched to a gene.

The chain recombines TRBV3-1 (or the pseudogene TRBV3-2) with TRBJ2-3, with D possibly TRBD1 on 6 matching bases. The germline V and J ends were trimmed by 8 bases and 2 bases, with 8 bases remaining between them. Germline CDR1 LGHDT, CDR2 YNNKEL (reference sequence). The CDR3 has 12 residues. Here the CDR3 DNA reads TGTGCCAGCGGGGGCCTCACAGATACGCAGTATTTT. Encoded protein: CASGGLTDTQYF.

The chain recombines TRBV11-2 with TRBJ2-5; a possible D gene is TRBD1 (6 bases). Trimming left V 8 bases short and J 11 bases short, with 18 bases between. Per the germline V gene, CDR1 is SGHAT and CDR2 is FQNNGV. The CDR3 covers 12 residues. The CDR3 reads CASQNSSGQQYF. CDR3 bases: TGTGCCAGCCAGAACAGCTCGGGACAACAGTACTTC. Full variable domain (missing parts from reference TRBV11-2 and TRBJ2-5): EAGVAQSPRYKIIEKRQSVAFWCNPISGHATLYWYQQILGQGPKLLIQFQNNGVVDDSQLPKDRFSAERLKGVDSTLKIQPAKLEDSAVYLCASQNSSGQQYFGPGTRLLVL.

The rearrangement links TRBV30 to TRBJ2-3; 11 nucleotides match TRBD1. The ends lost 1 base at V and 3 bases at J; junction bases unmatched: 3. This CDR3 has 15 residues. Germline V gene data show CDR1 as GTSNPN and CDR2 as SVGIG (reference sequence). CDR3 DNA sequence: TGTGCCTGGAGTGCGGGACAGGGGGAGACAGATACGCAGTATTTT. Translation gives CAWSAGQGETDTQYF.

This clone was recorded a few times. The rearrangement links TRBV6-5 to TRBJ1-2; D remains ambiguous. The V and J ends lost 8 bases and 3 bases respectively, with 16 bases between them. The CDR3 runs to 14 residues. CDR1 and CDR2 (germline): MNHEY, SVGAGI. As DNA, the CDR3 is TGTGCCAGCCTCAAGATGGGGAGGGACTATGGCTACACCTTC. It encodes CASLKMGRDYGYTF.